One and the same sample provided the 6 T cell receptor beta chains below, sequenced in a study of T cells after yellow fever vaccination. A single record per CDR3 protein comes from TCRdb applying MiXCR to the 5' RACE reads. The table includes approximately 300,000 distinct CDR3 sequences, around 13% detected once. The specimen comprised CD4+ T cells sorted from PBMCs, sampled 45 days after the yellow fever booster vaccination. The receptors here all came from a man aged 25-45 years who received the YFV17D yellow fever vaccine.

V gene TRBV12-3 or TRBV12-4 combines with J gene TRBJ1-5; D remains unclear. The CDR3 is 12 residues long. V was cut by 7 bases and J by 5 bases, with 9 bases left in between. This chain's CDR3 is CASKRSDQPQHF. Written as DNA, the CDR3 is TGTGCCAGCAAAAGATCCGATCAGCCCCAGCATTTT.

This clonotype turned up a few times. At one boundary the junction diverges from the germline segment, which might be a read error. The chain has TRBV7-7 and TRBJ2-1; 7 bases line up with TRBD2. CDR3 length equals 16 residues. Per the germline V gene, CDR1 is SSHAT and CDR2 is FNYEAQ (reference sequence). Written as DNA, the CDR3 is TGTGCTAGCAGCCCTTCGTTCCAGACTAGCAGATATGAGCAGTTCTTC. This gives the protein CASSPSFQTSRYEQFF.

This clonotype was seen a few times. The V call is TRBV12-3 or TRBV12-4, the J call TRBJ2-5, with a weak D call TRBD2 (5 bases). This CDR3 is built from 16 residues. V lost 3 bases and J lost 4, with 18 bases in between. CDR3 DNA sequence: TGTGCCAGCAGTTTCGGGCTAGCACCGGGTTTAGAGACCCAGTACTTC. Translation: CASSFGLAPGLETQYF.

The chain has TRBV6-2 or TRBV6-3 and TRBJ2-7; 7 bases map to TRBD1. Per germline, CDR1 MNHEY and CDR2 SVGEGT. V gave up 7 bases and J gave up 2 bases; unmatched junction bases: 11. The CDR3 length is 15 residues. Here the CDR3 DNA reads TGTGCCAGCACCCCTGGTGGGACAGCCACCTACGAGCAGTACTTC. Its translation is CASTPGGTATYEQYF.

There are a few counts of this clonotype. The V and J genes are TRBV24-1 and TRBJ2-7, with D hard to call. There are 15 residues in the CDR3. Germline V lookup: CDR1 KGHDR, CDR2 SFDVKD. Trimming cost V 4 bases and J 0 bases, with 12 bases left between them. CDR3 residues: CATSDSRQASYEQYF. CDR3 coding DNA: TGTGCCACCAGTGACTCCCGCCAGGCCTCCTACGAGCAGTACTTC.

Only one count was recorded for this clonotype. This chain joins TRBV18 and TRBJ2-5, with 9 bases lining up with TRBD2. With V trimmed by 6 bases and J by 5 bases, 19 bases remained unmatched. Germline V gene sequence: CDR1 KGHSH, CDR2 LQKENI. The CDR3 runs to 18 residues. This chain's CDR3 is CASSPVEKREARRETQYF. For the CDR3, the DNA is TGTGCCAGCTCGCCGGTCGAAAAGCGGGAGGCCCGGAGGGAGACCCAGTACTTC.